These T cell receptor beta chains were read from a single sample in a study of shared clonotypes between healthy human individuals. The method was immunoSEQ multiplex PCR; TCRdb's version includes in-frame clones alone and lacks a portion of them. This table has about 490,000 clones, around 85% appearing once. Sequenced material: PBMCs. The receptors shown here come from a woman aged 40 to 55 in good health. Some clones in this sample may be carry-over from other donors' samples. Both conserved end residues are trimmed from each CDR3.

j_gene: TRBJ2-7; v_gene: TRBV4-3; CDR3aa: ASSLGPSYEQY
j_gene: TRBJ1-3; v_gene: TRBV19; CDR3aa: ASSIRRRSLSGNTIY
j_gene: TRBJ2-3; v_gene: TRBV28; CDR3aa: ASRGSTHVTDTQY
j_gene: TRBJ1-1; v_gene: TRBV19; CDR3aa: ASRLQEIMNTEAF
j_gene: TRBJ2-2; v_gene: TRBV7-9; CDR3aa: ASSLYGGTNTGELF
j_gene: TRBJ1-4; v_gene: TRBV11-2; CDR3aa: ASSKGRANEKLF
j_gene: TRBJ1-2; v_gene: TRBV27; CDR3aa: ASSPRTQNYGYT
j_gene: TRBJ2-1; v_gene: TRBV9; CDR3aa: ASSVERWTYNEQF
j_gene: TRBJ2-7; v_gene: TRBV4-2; CDR3aa: ASSTRDREGREQY
j_gene: TRBJ2-7; v_gene: TRBV15; CDR3aa: ATSRDMGGYYEQY
j_gene: TRBJ2-3; v_gene: TRBV11-3; CDR3aa: ASSETSGSSADTQY
j_gene: TRBJ2-7; v_gene: TRBV5-1; CDR3aa: ASSPTDREEEQY
j_gene: TRBJ1-5; v_gene: TRBV6-1; CDR3aa: ASSRGYSNQPQH
j_gene: TRBJ1-3; v_gene: TRBV28; CDR3aa: ASTLSTGGSGNTIY
j_gene: TRBJ1-5; v_gene: TRBV7-9; CDR3aa: ASSLVGQPQH
j_gene: TRBJ1-2; v_gene: TRBV6-5; CDR3aa: ASSYPGGFGGYT
j_gene: TRBJ2-1; v_gene: TRBV4-2; CDR3aa: ASSQELAVHEQF
j_gene: TRBJ2-1; v_gene: TRBV28; CDR3aa: ASSPSGRNRPYNEQF
j_gene: TRBJ1-4; v_gene: TRBV4-1; CDR3aa: ASSQAEGAQANEKLF
j_gene: TRBJ1-5; v_gene: TRBV30; CDR3aa: AWSVDRQNNQPQH
j_gene: TRBJ1-1; v_gene: TRBV29-1; CDR3aa: SIQGFGTEAF
j_gene: TRBJ2-5; v_gene: TRBV7-7; CDR3aa: ASSPDRWETQY
j_gene: TRBJ1-1; v_gene: TRBV6-4; CDR3aa: ASSDTENTEAF
j_gene: TRBJ2-2; v_gene: TRBV4-2; CDR3aa: ASSQAQAGQNTGELF
j_gene: TRBJ2-1; v_gene: TRBV11-1; CDR3aa: ASSVDLASSYNEQF
j_gene: TRBJ2-2; v_gene: TRBV11-2; CDR3aa: ASTRGPNTGELF
j_gene: TRBJ1-5; v_gene: TRBV15; CDR3aa: ATSIYRYSNQPQH
j_gene: TRBJ2-1; v_gene: TRBV27; CDR3aa: ASSMGTSGGYNEQF
j_gene: TRBJ2-1; v_gene: TRBV5-1; CDR3aa: ASMGVWGSYNEQF
j_gene: TRBJ1-3; v_gene: TRBV29-1; CDR3aa: SVPGTGGNTIY
j_gene: TRBJ1-3; v_gene: TRBV18; CDR3aa: ASSLRTVSGNTIY
j_gene: TRBJ2-7; v_gene: TRBV7-2; CDR3aa: ASSLRTAYYEQY
j_gene: TRBJ2-7; v_gene: TRBV30; CDR3aa: AWSPPQGPAYEQY
j_gene: TRBJ2-7; v_gene: TRBV19; CDR3aa: ASSVDRGPYEQY
j_gene: TRBJ2-7; v_gene: TRBV7-9; CDR3aa: ASSLGAAGPYEQY
j_gene: TRBJ2-1; v_gene: TRBV28; CDR3aa: ASSLGLANEQF
j_gene: TRBJ2-7; v_gene: TRBV11-2; CDR3aa: ASSLDRQSYEQY
j_gene: TRBJ2-2; v_gene: TRBV7-2; CDR3aa: ASSSNRGTGELF
j_gene: TRBJ2-3; v_gene: TRBV27; CDR3aa: ASSRIDGAHTDTQY
j_gene: TRBJ2-2; v_gene: TRBV5-1; CDR3aa: ASSLGTADTGELF
j_gene: TRBJ2-3; v_gene: TRBV5-1; CDR3aa: ASSTGHPLSTDTQY
j_gene: TRBJ2-7; v_gene: TRBV5-5; CDR3aa: ASSTATGPTYEQY
j_gene: TRBJ2-7; v_gene: TRBV7-9; CDR3aa: ASSPGGSSYEQY
j_gene: TRBJ1-5; v_gene: TRBV28; CDR3aa: ASSPGHNNQPQH
j_gene: TRBJ2-7; v_gene: TRBV29-1; CDR3aa: SVGPPGDKGEQY
j_gene: TRBJ1-4; v_gene: TRBV7-8; CDR3aa: ASSLGVRGELF
j_gene: TRBJ2-7; v_gene: TRBV28; CDR3aa: ASSFRDAGRYEQY
j_gene: TRBJ1-4; v_gene: TRBV30; CDR3aa: AWSQRSTNEKLF
j_gene: TRBJ2-7; v_gene: TRBV5-1; CDR3aa: ASSLGSGRHEQY
j_gene: TRBJ1-1; v_gene: TRBV18; CDR3aa: ASSPTGGLMNTEAF
j_gene: TRBJ1-6; v_gene: TRBV27; CDR3aa: ASSSSGTVINSPLH
j_gene: TRBJ1-1; v_gene: TRBV28; CDR3aa: ASSPQGRGVTEAF
j_gene: TRBJ1-2; v_gene: TRBV7-9; CDR3aa: ASSQDAAGANYGYT